Shown below are 24 T cell receptor beta chains from a single sample sequenced in a study of T cell responses to AZD1222 COVID-19 vaccine. Sequenced by immunoSEQ multiplex PCR; TCRdb stores in-frame clones only, minus some. The table includes around 130,000 clones, over 90% detected once. The sequenced sample was peripheral blood, obtained on day 0 of AZD1222 vaccination. These TCRs come from an adult in good health.

The rearrangement uses TRBV3-1 (or the pseudogene TRBV3-2) and TRBJ1-5; D not resolved. V lost 1 base to trimming and J lost 7 bases, with 8 bases between them. The CDR3 covers 13 residues. CDR1 LGHDT and CDR2 YNNKEL come from the germline V gene (reference sequence). CDR3 residues: CASSQAGHQPQHF. The CDR3 DNA is TGTGCCAGCAGCCAAGCGGGTCACCAGCCCCAGCATTTT.

The V gene is TRBV11-1, the J gene TRBJ1-6; no firm D call. Germline CDR1 is SGHAT and CDR2 is FQDESV (reference sequence). CDR3 length: 13 residues. V lost 1 base to trimming and J lost 9 bases, with 7 bases between them. This CDR3 reads CASSLGPGSPLHF. As DNA, the CDR3 is TGTGCCAGCAGCTTAGGTCCTGGTTCACCCCTCCACTTT.

The chain has TRBV18 and TRBJ2-7; possibly TRBD1 or TRBD2 for D (5 bases each). The CDR3 is 14 amino acids. Germline assignment: CDR1 KGHSH and CDR2 LQKENI. V was pared by 3 bases and J by 0 bases, with 9 bases between. The CDR3 DNA sequence: TGTGCCAGCTCACCTGGGGGAATCTCCTACGAGCAGTACTTC. This codes for CASSPGGISYEQYF.

This clone was seen a single time. The CDR3: CASSRFYEQYF. CDR3 in DNA: TGTGCCAGCAGCCGATTCTACGAGCAGTACTTC. The rearrangement links TRBV7-8 to TRBJ2-7, with D unclear. CDR1 and CDR2 from the germline V gene are SGHVS and FQNEAQ. This CDR3 has 11 residues. Trimming shortened V by 5 bases and J by 3 bases, and 5 bases separated the two germline ends.

The V gene is TRBV6-5, the J gene TRBJ1-6, with 8 bases identical to TRBD1. Germline V lookup: CDR1 MNHEY, CDR2 SVGAGI. This CDR3 has 16 amino acids. Trimming took 2 bases from V and 4 from J; bases not matched to a gene: 4. DNA of the CDR3: TGTGCCAGCAGTTACGGGGACAGGCGGTATAATTCACCCCTCCACTTT. As protein: CASSYGDRRYNSPLHF.

This clone was recorded only once. The V and J genes are TRBV29-1 and TRBJ1-4; no definite D call. The germline CDR1 and CDR2 sequences are SQVTM and ANQGSEA. V lost 2 bases and J 8 bases, leaving 15 bases between the germline ends. This CDR3 contains 14 residues. The CDR3 nucleotides are TGCAGCGTTGAACTGGACCCGGCGGGGGAAAAACTGTTTTTT. Translation gives CSVELDPAGEKLFF. The complete variable domain, with remaining parts taken from reference TRBV29-1 and TRBJ1-4, reads SAVISQKPSRDICQRGTSLTIQCQVDSQVTMMFWYRQQPGQSLTLIATANQGSEATYESGFVIDKFPISRPNLTFSTLTVSNMSPEDSSIYLCSVELDPAGEKLFFGSGTQLSVL.

V and J are TRBV5-1 and TRBJ1-3; D not certain. Germline lookup yields CDR1 SGHRS and CDR2 YFSETQ. The CDR3 covers 16 residues. Trimming removed 1 base from V and 4 bases from J, with 15 bases in between. The CDR3 here is CASSLFGSRAGNTIYF. Written as DNA, the CDR3 is TGCGCCAGCAGCTTGTTTGGCTCTCGGGCAGGAAACACCATATATTTT. The full variable domain, its missing parts supplied by reference TRBV5-1 and TRBJ1-3, is KAGVTQTPRYLIKTRGQQVTLSCSPISGHRSVSWYQQTPGQGLQFLFEYFSETQRNKGNFPGRFSGRQFSNSRSEMNVSTLELGDSALYLCASSLFGSRAGNTIYFGEGSWLTVV.

The chain uses TRBV27 and TRBJ2-5; D remains ambiguous. V lost 0 bases to trimming and J lost 1 base, with 3 bases between them. This CDR3 spans 13 amino acids. Germline-derived CDR1 and CDR2 are MNHEY and SMNVEV (reference sequence). CDR3: CASSLSPQETQYF. Written as DNA, the CDR3 is TGTGCCAGCAGTTTATCGCCCCAAGAGACCCAGTACTTC.

This clone has a handful of counts. The chain has TRBV4-1 and TRBJ2-1, with D perhaps TRBD1 or TRBD2 (5 bases each). Deletions cut 1 base from V and 12 bases from J, with 25 bases between. This CDR3 has 17 residues. Germline V gene data show CDR1 as MGHRA and CDR2 as YSYEKL. The CDR3 reads CASSQVFPGRTSKGQFF. DNA for the CDR3: TGCGCCAGCAGCCAAGTTTTTCCGGGACGGACCAGCAAAGGGCAGTTCTTC.

This rearrangement joins TRBV7-8 to TRBJ1-3, with D hard to call. Germline-derived CDR1 and CDR2 are SGHVS and FQNEAQ. The CDR3 is 13 amino acids. Trimming shortened V by 3 bases and J by 2 bases, and 5 bases separated the two germline ends. CDR3 sequence (DNA): TGTGCCAGCAGCTTCAACCCTGGAAACACCATATATTTT. This codes for CASSFNPGNTIYF.

The genes are TRBV5-6 and TRBJ2-1, with 11 bases lining up with TRBD2. This CDR3 has 15 amino acids. CDR1 and CDR2 (germline): SGHDT, YYEEEE. V lost 5 bases and J lost 3; bases outside the gene matches: 4. The CDR3 sequence: CASRLLAGVYNEQFF. CDR3 in DNA: TGTGCCAGCAGACTACTAGCGGGGGTCTACAATGAGCAGTTCTTC.

CDR3 in DNA: TGTGCCAGCTGCAAGGGGCCTCCCTACAATGAGCAGTTCTTC. It encodes CASCKGPPYNEQFF. The chain recombines TRBV3-1 (or the pseudogene TRBV3-2) with TRBJ2-1; possibly TRBD1 for D (5 bases). The CDR3 runs 14 residues. Deletions cut 8 bases from V and 2 bases from J, with 13 bases between. Germline V gene sequence: CDR1 LGHDT, CDR2 YNNKEL (reference sequence).

V usage is TRBV2 and J usage is TRBJ1-5; 8 nucleotides agree with TRBD1. The V and J ends lost 6 bases and 6 bases, in that order; junction bases with no gene match: 10. Germline V gene lookup returns CDR1 SNHLY and CDR2 FYNNEI. CDR3 length equals 15 residues. The CDR3 sequence: CASSYHQQGVQPQHF. The CDR3 region has the DNA TGTGCCAGCAGCTACCATCAACAGGGGGTTCAGCCCCAGCATTTT. The full variable domain, rest sourced from reference TRBV2 and TRBJ1-5, is EPEVTQTPSHQVTQMGQEVILRCVPISNHLYFYWYRQILGQKVEFLVSFYNNEISEKSEIFDDQFSVERPDGSNFTLKIRSTKLEDSAMYFCASSYHQQGVQPQHFGDGTRLSIL.

This chain joins TRBV2 and TRBJ1-2, with 9 positions matching TRBD1. Trimming removed 5 bases from V and 8 bases from J; junction bases left unmatched: 6. CDR1 is SNHLY, CDR2 FYNNEI, per germline. This CDR3 spans 13 amino acids. The CDR3 sequence: CASSFRTGEGYTF. CDR3 nucleotides: TGTGCCAGCAGTTTTCGGACAGGGGAAGGCTACACCTTC.

This clone has a single count. Written as DNA, the CDR3 is TGTGCCAGCAGTGAATATGGGGGGCGCGGAGAGCAGTACTTC. It encodes CASSEYGGRGEQYF. The rearrangement uses TRBV6-1 and TRBJ2-7; perhaps D is TRBD1 or TRBD2 (6 bases each). Germline CDR1 and CDR2: MNHNS and SASEGT. The length of the CDR3 is 14 residues. V gave up 2 bases and J gave up 7 bases, with 15 bases separating them.

The J gene is TRBJ1-6, the V gene TRBV12-3 or TRBV12-4, with no clear D. Trimming removed 5 bases at V and 7 bases at J, with 6 bases between. CDR3 length equals 12 residues. CDR3 amino acids: CASSLPNSPLHF. The CDR3 DNA is TGTGCCAGCAGTCTCCCCAATTCACCCCTCCACTTT.

This chain connects TRBV5-1 to TRBJ1-2; no clear D. From germline, CDR1 is SGHRS and CDR2 YFSETQ. V lost 3 bases to trimming and J lost 8 bases, with 11 bases between them. This CDR3 has 12 amino acids. CDR3 loop: CASSYPDTGYTF. The CDR3 nucleotides read TGCGCCAGCAGCTACCCAGACACCGGCTACACCTTC. Based on the CDR3 plus reference TRBV5-1 and TRBJ1-2, the full variable domain is KAGVTQTPRYLIKTRGQQVTLSCSPISGHRSVSWYQQTPGQGLQFLFEYFSETQRNKGNFPGRFSGRQFSNSRSEMNVSTLELGDSALYLCASSYPDTGYTFGSGTRLTVV.

The chain links TRBV7-9 to TRBJ1-2; no clear D. Germline V gene data show CDR1 as SEHNR and CDR2 as FQNEAQ (reference sequence). V was clipped by 3 bases and J by 0 bases, with 14 bases between them. The CDR3 loop spans 16 amino acids. The CDR3 spells CASSLNVPLANYGYTF. In DNA, the CDR3 is TGTGCCAGCAGCTTGAACGTCCCGTTGGCTAACTATGGCTACACCTTC.

CDR3 coding DNA: TGTGCCAGCAGCCAATTGGGGGTAGCAGATACGCAGTATTTT. Protein sequence: CASSQLGVADTQYF. The chain couples TRBV14 to TRBJ2-3; D may be TRBD1 or TRBD2 (5 bases each). Per the germline V gene, CDR1 is SGHDN and CDR2 is FVKESK. The V gene lost 2 bases and the J gene lost 4 bases, with 10 bases spanning the gap. The CDR3 covers 14 residues.

V is TRBV27 and J is TRBJ1-1; the match to TRBD1 covers 7 bases. The CDR3 is 14 residues long. Germline trimming cut 5 bases from V and 5 bases from J; bases unmatched to any gene: 8. The germline V gene encodes CDR1 MNHEY and CDR2 SMNVEV (reference sequence). The CDR3 DNA reads TGTGCCAGCAGTATCCGACAGGGATGGACTGAAGCTTTCTTT. Translating gives CASSIRQGWTEAFF.

The chain employs TRBV19 and TRBJ2-1; 8 nucleotides match TRBD1. J gave up 4 bases and V 3 bases, and 5 bases lay outside the gene matches. Germline assignment: CDR1 LNHDA and CDR2 SQIVND (reference sequence). There are 15 residues in the CDR3. CDR3 protein: CASSIRRTGYNEQFF. The DNA of the CDR3 is TGTGCCAGTAGTATTAGGAGGACAGGGTACAATGAGCAGTTCTTC.

The rearrangement uses TRBV15 and TRBJ1-2; the D is unclear. Germline CDR1 is LNHNV and CDR2 is YYDKDF (reference sequence). V lost 1 base and J lost 0, with 3 bases in between. The CDR3 runs 13 residues. The CDR3 here is CATSRVPNYGYTF. In DNA, the CDR3 is TGTGCCACCAGCAGAGTTCCTAACTATGGCTACACCTTC.

The chain has TRBV11-2 and TRBJ1-1; tentative D call: TRBD1 (6 bases). CDR3 length equals 13 residues. The germline gives CDR1 SGHAT, CDR2 FQNNGV. V dropped 5 bases and J dropped 4 bases, with 11 bases sitting between them. The CDR3 coding sequence is TGTGCCAGCAGCACCGGACAGATCACTGAAGCTTTCTTT. Protein: CASSTGQITEAFF.

V is TRBV2 and J is TRBJ2-4; no reliable D call. Germline V lookup: CDR1 SNHLY, CDR2 FYNNEI. The CDR3 has 15 amino acids. V lost 6 bases to trimming and J lost 0 bases, with 12 bases between them. This CDR3 reads CASSNSILAKNIQYF. CDR3 sequence (DNA): TGTGCCAGCAGCAACAGCATACTAGCCAAAAACATTCAGTACTTC.